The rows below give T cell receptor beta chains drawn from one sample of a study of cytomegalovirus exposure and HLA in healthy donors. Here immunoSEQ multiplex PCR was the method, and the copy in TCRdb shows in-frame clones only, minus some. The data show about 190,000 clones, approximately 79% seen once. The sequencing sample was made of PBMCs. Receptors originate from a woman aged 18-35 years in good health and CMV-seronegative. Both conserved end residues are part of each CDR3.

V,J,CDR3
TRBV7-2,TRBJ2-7,CASTNRDRGNEQYF
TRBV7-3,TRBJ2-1,CASSSEGAMNNEQFF
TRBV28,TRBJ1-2,CASSSPSGLGGYGYTF
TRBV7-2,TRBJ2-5,CASNLPTGVGETQYF
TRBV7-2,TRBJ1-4,CASSSEVYRARVNEKLFF
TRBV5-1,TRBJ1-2,CASSPDRDYGYTF
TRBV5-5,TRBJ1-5,CASSLDPVGNQPQHF
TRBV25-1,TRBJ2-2,CASSEPVYTGELFF
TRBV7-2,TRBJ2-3,CASSLDRTDTQYF
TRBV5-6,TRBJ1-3,CASSLRGSGNTIYF
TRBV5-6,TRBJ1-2,CASWKRQANNYGYTF
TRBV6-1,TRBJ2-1,CASSDTQGGYNEQFF
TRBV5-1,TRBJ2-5,CASSLAGGQETQYF
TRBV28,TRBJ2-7,CASSFKGAHYEQYF
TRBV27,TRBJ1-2,CASSLVVTGGGYTF
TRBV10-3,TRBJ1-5,CAAGGSGNQPQHF
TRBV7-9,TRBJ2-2,CASTGVRGTTGTGELFF
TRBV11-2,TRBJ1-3,CASSTRGDRSGNTIYF
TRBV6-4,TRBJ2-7,CASSDRVAGGFSSYEQYF
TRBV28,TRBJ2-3,CASSSTSHTDTQYF
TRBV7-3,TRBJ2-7,CASSLIPGGQYEQYF
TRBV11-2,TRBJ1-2,CASSHQPGGRVGGYTF
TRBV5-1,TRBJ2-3,CASSLSSAEDTQYF
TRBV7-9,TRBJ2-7,CASSPLDRGRSLVPYEQYF
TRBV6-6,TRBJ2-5,CASTAGQVQETQYF
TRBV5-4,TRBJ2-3,CASSWGTGALADTQYF
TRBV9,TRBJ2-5,CASSVSGMGRETQYF
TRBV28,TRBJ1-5,CASSFEGGVYQPQHF
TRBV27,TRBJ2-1,CASSSPWTGGGGFFSNEQFF
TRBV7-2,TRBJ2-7,CASSSQSDSAREQYF
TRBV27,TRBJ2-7,CASRKDRDGYEQYF
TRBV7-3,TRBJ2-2,CASSLREGELFF
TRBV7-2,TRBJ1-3,CASSLGPGSGNTIYF
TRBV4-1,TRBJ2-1,CASSRTSVRGGGNEQFF
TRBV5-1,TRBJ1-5,CASSRGGADQPQHF
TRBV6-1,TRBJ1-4,CASSTFGGDEKLFF
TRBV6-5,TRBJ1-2,CASSYSGGNYGYTF
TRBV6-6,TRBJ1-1,CASGRGANTEAFF
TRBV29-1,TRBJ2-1,CSALGDRALNEQFF
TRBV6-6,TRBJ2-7,CASSSGQGGEFYEQYF
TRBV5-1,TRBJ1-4,CASSLVGAQFEKLFF
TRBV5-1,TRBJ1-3,CASRATESSGNTIYF
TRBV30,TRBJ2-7,CAWSPRLAINYEQYF
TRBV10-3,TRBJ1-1,CAISAGTQINTEAFF
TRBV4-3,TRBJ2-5,CASSQEGGLAGGPSETQYF
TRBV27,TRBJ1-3,CASISLSGNTIYF
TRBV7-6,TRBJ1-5,CASSLVGQPQHF
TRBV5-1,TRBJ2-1,CASSLAGLGADEQFF
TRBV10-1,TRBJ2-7,CASSPSGSPYEQYF
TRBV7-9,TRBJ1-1,CASSRTGGDEAFF
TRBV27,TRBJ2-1,CASNPSDSYNEQFF